This T cell receptor (beta chain) came from a study of T cells after yellow fever vaccination. This clonotype was recorded many times. The antigen is not known. The CDR3 has 14 residues. The germline V gene encodes CDR1 LGHNT and CDR2 FRNRAP. With 8 bases clipped from V and 9 bases from J, the junction kept 10 bases outside the gene matches. Overall study results and limits: There was a possibility that FACS-sorted repertoires contained abundant clonotypes contaminating from the bulk population. Overall, a small share of clonotypes was seen in both CD4 and CD8 compartments.

TCRdb used MiXCR to reprocess the 5' RACE reads, holding one entry per CDR3 protein. The repertoire holds more than 300,000 distinct CDR3 sequences, around 4.3% seen once, with approximately 19% in the top ten. The sequence came from a man between 18 and 35 years old who received the YFV17D yellow fever vaccine. Specimen: PBMCs, collected 15 days after the yellow fever booster vaccination. The chain couples TRBV12-5 to TRBJ2-2; 9 bases map to TRBD1. Here the CDR3 DNA reads TGTGCTAGTACACCCGGGACAGGGATGCGGGAGCTGTTTTTT. Its protein product is CASTPGTGMRELFF.